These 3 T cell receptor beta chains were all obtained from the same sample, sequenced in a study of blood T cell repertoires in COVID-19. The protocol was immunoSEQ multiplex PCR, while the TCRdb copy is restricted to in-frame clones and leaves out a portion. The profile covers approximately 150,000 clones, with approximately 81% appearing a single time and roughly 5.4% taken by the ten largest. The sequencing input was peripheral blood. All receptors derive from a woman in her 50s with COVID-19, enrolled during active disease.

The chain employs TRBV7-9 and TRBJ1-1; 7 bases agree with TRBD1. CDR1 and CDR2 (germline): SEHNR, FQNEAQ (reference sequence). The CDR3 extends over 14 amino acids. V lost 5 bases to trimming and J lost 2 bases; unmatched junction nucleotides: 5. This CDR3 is CASSQGQTNTEAFF. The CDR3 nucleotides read TGTGCCAGCAGCCAGGGACAGACAAACACTGAAGCTTTCTTT.

The CDR3 loop reads CASSSLNTGELFF. The CDR3 nucleotides read TGCGCCAGCAGCTCTCTGAACACCGGGGAGCTGTTTTTT. The genes are TRBV10-2 and TRBJ2-2; no reliable D call. There are 13 residues in the CDR3. Trimming took 6 bases from V and 1 from J, leaving 6 bases between them. Germline CDR1 and CDR2: WSHSY and SAAADI.

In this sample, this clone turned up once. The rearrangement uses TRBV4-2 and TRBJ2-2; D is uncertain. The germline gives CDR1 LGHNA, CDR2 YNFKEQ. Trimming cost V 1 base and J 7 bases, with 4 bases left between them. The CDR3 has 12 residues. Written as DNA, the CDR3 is TGTGCCAGCAGCCAAGTTCTCGGGGAGCTGTTTTTT. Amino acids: CASSQVLGELFF.